The sequence of this T cell receptor beta chain was determined in a study of shared clonotypes between healthy human individuals. General study points: Generally, naive subsets (rather than memory subsets) showed larger estimated richness.

CD45RO negativity and positive selection for CCR7 defined naive CD8 cells, a population that excluded terminally differentiated effector memory CD45RA+ cells. As concerns this clone: Antigen: not known.

This CDR3 comprises 13 residues. Germline assignment: CDR1 MNHEY and CDR2 SVGAGI. Germline trimming cut 6 bases from V and 6 bases from J; bases unmatched to any gene: 5. TCRdb's copy holds only in-frame clones and misses some; the assay was immunoSEQ multiplex PCR. Altogether approximately 1.9 million clones are present, just over 90% being singletons, with the ten largest covering less than 2%. The sequenced material came from naive CD8+ T cells from PBMCs. The receptor was derived from a man aged 18 to 29 in good health. Some clones in this sample may be carry-over from other donors' samples. The chain couples TRBV6-5 to TRBJ1-1; 9 nucleotides agree with TRBD1. This CDR3 reads CASRADRGSEAFF. As DNA, the CDR3 is TGTGCCAGCAGGGCGGACAGGGGCTCTGAAGCTTTCTTT.